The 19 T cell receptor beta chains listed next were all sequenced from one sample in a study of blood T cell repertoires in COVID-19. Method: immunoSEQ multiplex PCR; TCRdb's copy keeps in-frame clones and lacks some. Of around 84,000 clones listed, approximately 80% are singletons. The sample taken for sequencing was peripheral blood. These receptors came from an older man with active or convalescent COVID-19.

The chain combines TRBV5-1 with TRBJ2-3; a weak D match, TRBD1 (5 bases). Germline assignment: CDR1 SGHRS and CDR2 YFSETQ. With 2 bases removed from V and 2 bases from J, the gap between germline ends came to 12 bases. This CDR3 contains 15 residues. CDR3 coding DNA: TGCGCCAGCAGCTTAATAGACAGAGACACAGATACGCAGTATTTT. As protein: CASSLIDRDTDTQYF.

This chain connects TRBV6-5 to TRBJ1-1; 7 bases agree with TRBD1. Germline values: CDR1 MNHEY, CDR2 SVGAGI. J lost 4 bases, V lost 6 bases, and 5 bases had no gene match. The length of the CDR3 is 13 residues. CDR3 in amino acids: CASRKTGTTEAFF. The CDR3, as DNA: TGTGCCAGCAGAAAGACAGGGACCACTGAAGCTTTCTTT.

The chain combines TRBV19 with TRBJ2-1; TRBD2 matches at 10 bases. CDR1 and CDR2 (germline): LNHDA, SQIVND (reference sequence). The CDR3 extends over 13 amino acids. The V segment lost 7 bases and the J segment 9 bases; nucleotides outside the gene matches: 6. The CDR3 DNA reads TGTGCCAGTAATCCTGAGCGGGAGGGTGAGCAGTTCTTC. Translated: CASNPEREGEQFF. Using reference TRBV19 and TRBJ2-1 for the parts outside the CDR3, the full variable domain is DGGITQSPKYLFRKEGQNVTLSCEQNLNHDAMYWYRQDPGQGLRLIYYSQIVNDFQKGDIAEGYSVSREKKESFPLTVTSAQKNPTAFYLCASNPEREGEQFFGPGTRLTVL.

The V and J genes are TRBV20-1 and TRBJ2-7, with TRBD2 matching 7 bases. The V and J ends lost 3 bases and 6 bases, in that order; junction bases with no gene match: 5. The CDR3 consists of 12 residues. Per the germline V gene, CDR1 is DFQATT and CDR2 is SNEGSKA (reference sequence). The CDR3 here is CSASSGGSEQYV. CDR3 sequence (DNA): TGCAGTGCTAGTTCCGGCGGGAGCGAGCAGTACGTC.

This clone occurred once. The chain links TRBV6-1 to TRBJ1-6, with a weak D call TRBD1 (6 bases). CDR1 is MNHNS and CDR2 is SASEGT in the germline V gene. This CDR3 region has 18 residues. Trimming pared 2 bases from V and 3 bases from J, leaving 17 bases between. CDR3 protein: CASSERGGRAYYNSPLHF. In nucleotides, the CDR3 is TGTGCCAGCAGTGAAAGGGGGGGCAGAGCCTACTATAATTCACCCCTCCACTTT.

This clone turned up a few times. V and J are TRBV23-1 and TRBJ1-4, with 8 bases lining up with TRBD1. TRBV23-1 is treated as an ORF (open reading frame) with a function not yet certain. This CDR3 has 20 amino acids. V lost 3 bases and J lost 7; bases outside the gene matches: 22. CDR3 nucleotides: TGCGCCAGCAGTCAGCGACCCCCGGGACAGGAGTTAGACTATGGTGAAAAACTGTTTTTT. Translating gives CASSQRPPGQELDYGEKLFF.

The CDR3 nucleotides read TGTGCCAGCAGCCAATCCCCCAGGGAAGGTCAGCCCCAGCATTTT. Translation: CASSQSPREGQPQHF. The chain combines TRBV16 with TRBJ1-5, with D tentatively TRBD1 (5 bases). Germline V gene lookup returns CDR1 KGHSY and CDR2 FQNENV. This CDR3 is built from 15 residues. V shed 0 bases and J shed 6 bases, with 12 bases lying between them.

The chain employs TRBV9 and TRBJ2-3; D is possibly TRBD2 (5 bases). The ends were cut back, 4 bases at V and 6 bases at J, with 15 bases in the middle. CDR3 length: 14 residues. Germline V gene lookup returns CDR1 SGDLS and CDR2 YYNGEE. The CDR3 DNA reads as TGTGCCAGCAGCCCCCGGGGTACATCGGATACGCAGTATTTT. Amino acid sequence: CASSPRGTSDTQYF.

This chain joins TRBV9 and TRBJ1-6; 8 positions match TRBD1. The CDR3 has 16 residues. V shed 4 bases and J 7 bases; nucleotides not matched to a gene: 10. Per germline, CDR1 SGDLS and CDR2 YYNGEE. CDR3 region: CASSTRTGKGNSPLHF. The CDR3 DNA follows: TGTGCCAGCAGCACCCGGACAGGGAAGGGGAATTCACCCCTCCACTTT.

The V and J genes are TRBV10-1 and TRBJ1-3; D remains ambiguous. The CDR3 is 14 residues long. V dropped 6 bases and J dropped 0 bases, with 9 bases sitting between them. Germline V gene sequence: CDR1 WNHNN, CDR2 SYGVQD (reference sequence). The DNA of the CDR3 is TGCGCCAGCAGACCCTACCTCTCTGGAAACACCATATATTTT. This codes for CASRPYLSGNTIYF.

The DNA of the CDR3 is TGCGCCAGCAGCTTGGAGGCAGGGGAACAGCCCCAGCATTTT. This gives the protein CASSLEAGEQPQHF. The chain joins TRBV5-1 to TRBJ1-5; tentative D call: TRBD1 (6 bases). The CDR3 sequence is 14 residues long. Germline V CDR1 and CDR2: SGHRS, YFSETQ. Trimming removed 0 bases at V and 7 bases at J, with 11 bases between.

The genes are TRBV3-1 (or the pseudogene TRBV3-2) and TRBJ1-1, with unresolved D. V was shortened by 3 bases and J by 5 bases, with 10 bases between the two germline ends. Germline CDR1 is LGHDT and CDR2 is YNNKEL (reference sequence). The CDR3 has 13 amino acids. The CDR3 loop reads CASSHQALTEAFF. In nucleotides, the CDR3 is TGTGCCAGCAGCCACCAGGCTTTGACTGAAGCTTTCTTT.

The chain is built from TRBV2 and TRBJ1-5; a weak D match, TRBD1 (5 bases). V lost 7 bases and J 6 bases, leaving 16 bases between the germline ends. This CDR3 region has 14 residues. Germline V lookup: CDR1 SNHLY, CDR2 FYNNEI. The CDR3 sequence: CASTIQGTAQPQHF. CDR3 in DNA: TGTGCCAGCACGATCCAGGGAACCGCTCAGCCCCAGCATTTT.

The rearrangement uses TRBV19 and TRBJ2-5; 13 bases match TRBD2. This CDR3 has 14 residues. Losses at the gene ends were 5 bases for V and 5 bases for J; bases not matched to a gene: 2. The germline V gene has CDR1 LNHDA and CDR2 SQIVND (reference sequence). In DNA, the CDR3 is TGTGCCAGTAGTCCGACTAGCGGGGGGGAGACCCAGTACTTC. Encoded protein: CASSPTSGGETQYF. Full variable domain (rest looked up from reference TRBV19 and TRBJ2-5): DGGITQSPKYLFRKEGQNVTLSCEQNLNHDAMYWYRQDPGQGLRLIYYSQIVNDFQKGDIAEGYSVSREKKESFPLTVTSAQKNPTAFYLCASSPTSGGETQYFGPGTRLLVL.

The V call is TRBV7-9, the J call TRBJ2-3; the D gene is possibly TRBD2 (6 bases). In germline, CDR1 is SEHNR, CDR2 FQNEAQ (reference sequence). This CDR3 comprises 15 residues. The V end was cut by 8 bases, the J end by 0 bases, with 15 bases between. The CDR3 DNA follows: TGTGCCAGCGCCAAACCGGGGGTCAGCACAGATACGCAGTATTTT. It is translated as CASAKPGVSTDTQYF. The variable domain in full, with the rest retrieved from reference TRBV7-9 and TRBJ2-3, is DTGVSQNPRHKITKRGQNVTFRCDPISEHNRLYWYRQTLGQGPEFLTYFQNEAQLEKSRLLSDRFSAERPKGSFSTLEIQRTEQGDSAMYLCASAKPGVSTDTQYFGPGTRLTVL.

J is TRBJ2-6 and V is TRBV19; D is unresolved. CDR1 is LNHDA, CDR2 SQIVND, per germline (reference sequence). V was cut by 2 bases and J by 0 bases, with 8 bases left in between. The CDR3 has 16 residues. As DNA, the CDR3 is TGTGCCAGTAGTATATTTAGTAACTCTGGGGCCAACGTCCTGACTTTC. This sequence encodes CASSIFSNSGANVLTF.

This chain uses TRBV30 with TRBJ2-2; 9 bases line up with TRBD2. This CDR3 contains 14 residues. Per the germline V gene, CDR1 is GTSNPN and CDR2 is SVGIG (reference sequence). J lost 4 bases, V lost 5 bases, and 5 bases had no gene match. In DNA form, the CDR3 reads TGTGCCTGGGCCCGACTAGCGGTCACCGGGGAGCTGTTTTTT. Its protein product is CAWARLAVTGELFF. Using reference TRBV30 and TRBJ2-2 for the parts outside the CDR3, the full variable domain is SQTIHQWPATLVQPVGSPLSLECTVEGTSNPNLYWYRQAAGRGLQLLFYSVGIGQISSEVPQNLSASRPQDRQFILSSKKLLLSDSGFYLCAWARLAVTGELFFGEGSRLTVL.

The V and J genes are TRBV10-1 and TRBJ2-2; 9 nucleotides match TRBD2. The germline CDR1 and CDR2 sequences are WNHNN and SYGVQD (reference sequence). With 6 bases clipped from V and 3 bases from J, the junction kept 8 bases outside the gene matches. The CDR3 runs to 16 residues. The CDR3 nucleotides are TGCGCCAGCAGGCCGACTAGCGGAGGTCACACCGGGGAGCTGTTTTTT. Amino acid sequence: CASRPTSGGHTGELFF.

The DNA of the CDR3 is TGTGCCAGCAGCATGGGACAGGAGAACACTGAAGCTTTCTTT. Its protein is CASSMGQENTEAFF. The V and J genes are TRBV5-5 and TRBJ1-1, with 8 bases lining up with TRBD1. V lost 4 bases to trimming and J lost 1 base; unmatched junction nucleotides: 3. The CDR3 length is 14 residues. Germline V gene sequence: CDR1 SGHKS, CDR2 YYEKEE (reference sequence).